This T cell receptor beta chain derives from a study of shared clonotypes between healthy human individuals. The CDR3 is made up of 16 amino acids. V was pared by 3 bases and J by 5 bases, with 22 bases between. Germline V gene lookup returns CDR1 GTSNPN and CDR2 SVGIG (reference sequence). Sequenced by immunoSEQ multiplex PCR; TCRdb stores in-frame clones only, minus some. This table holds about 690,000 clones, about 90% found once. The receptor comes from a man aged 18 to 30 in good health. Some clones in this sample may be carry-over from other donors' samples. This chain uses TRBV30 with TRBJ1-2, with D unclear. Sample: memory CD8+ T cells from PBMCs. Subset meaning: CD45RO+ cells pooled with CCR7-negative TemRA cells. The CDR3 DNA reads as TGTGCCTGGAGCATCGGCAGAAGTTCCGTCGGGTATGGCTACACCTTC. The encoded protein is CAWSIGRSSVGYGYTF. Using reference TRBV30 and TRBJ1-2 for the parts outside the CDR3, the full variable domain is SQTIHQWPATLVQPVGSPLSLECTVEGTSNPNLYWYRQAAGRGLQLLFYSVGIGQISSEVPQNLSASRPQDRQFILSSKKLLLSDSGFYLCAWSIGRSSVGYGYTFGSGTRLTVV.